A single sample is the source of the 14 T cell receptor beta chains below, sequenced in a study of identical twins. TCRdb re-called the 5' RACE reads with MiXCR, one entry per CDR3 protein. The sample contains about 250,000 distinct CDR3 sequences, around 15% of which appear only once. Sequencing was done on a sample of memory (CD45RO+) T cells sorted from blood. The receptors originated from a young woman in good health.

This clonotype occurred many times. The chain links TRBV29-1 to TRBJ1-2, with D possibly matching TRBD1 (5 bases). The germline gives CDR1 SQVTM, CDR2 ANQGSEA. V was pared by 7 bases and J by 5 bases, with 17 bases between. CDR3 size: 13 residues. This CDR3 is CSASRGGRYGYTF. For the CDR3, the DNA is TGCAGCGCCTCTCGGGGGGGTCGGTATGGCTACACCTTC.

This clonotype was counted ten times or more. This chain joins TRBV12-3 or TRBV12-4 and TRBJ2-6; no clear D gene. V gave up 3 bases and J gave up 0 bases, with 6 bases separating them. The CDR3 consists of 15 residues. The CDR3 here is CASSFSGSGANVLTF. The CDR3 DNA reads TGTGCCAGCAGTTTCTCCGGCTCTGGGGCCAACGTCCTGACTTTC.

This clonotype was seen a handful of times. V usage is TRBV7-3 and J usage is TRBJ2-5, with 8 bases fitting TRBD1. The CDR3 length is 16 residues. Unmatched junction bases numbered 11, after V lost 5 bases and J lost 3 bases. Germline CDR1 is SGHTA and CDR2 is FQGTGA. CDR3 sequence reads: CASSPHGTGGKETQYF. CDR3 nucleotide sequence: TGTGCCAGCAGCCCGCACGGGACAGGTGGAAAAGAGACCCAGTACTTC.

Details on this clonotype: At one boundary the junction diverges from the germline segment, which might be a read error. This sequence joins TRBV30 and TRBJ2-1, with TRBD2 matching 9 bases. Germline CDR1 GTSNPN, CDR2 SVGIG (reference sequence). The CDR3 runs 13 residues. CDR3 sequence (DNA): TGTGCCCGGAGCTCGAGACTAGCGGAGGAGCAGTTCTTC. Amino acid sequence: CARSSRLAEEQFF.

The chain combines TRBV20-1 with TRBJ2-1; 12 positions agree with TRBD2. The length of the CDR3 is 14 residues. The trim removed 7 bases at V and 4 bases at J, leaving 5 bases unmatched. Germline V CDR1 and CDR2: DFQATT, SNEGSKA (reference sequence). In DNA form, the CDR3 reads TGCAGTGTTCTACTAGCGGGGGGTTACAATGAGCAGTTCTTC. Protein product: CSVLLAGGYNEQFF.

This clonotype was recorded a few times. The genes are TRBV20-1 and TRBJ2-2; a possible D gene is TRBD2 (7 bases). Germline CDR1 and CDR2: DFQATT and SNEGSKA (reference sequence). V was cut by 4 bases and J by 1 base, with 13 bases left in between. CDR3 length: 15 residues. The CDR3 region is CSANRGAMNTGELFF. DNA of the CDR3: TGCAGTGCTAACCGGGGGGCTATGAACACCGGGGAGCTGTTTTTT.

In its sample, this clonotype was seen a few times. The chain is built from TRBV20-1 and TRBJ1-6; 8 bases map to TRBD1. Germline V gene sequence: CDR1 DFQATT, CDR2 SNEGSKA (reference sequence). The CDR3 runs to 14 residues. V trimming: 6 bases; J trimming: 7 bases; junction bases outside the gene matches: 8. The CDR3 is CSATGTGSNSPLHF. The CDR3 bases are TGCAGTGCAACCGGGACAGGATCGAATTCACCCCTCCACTTT.

In this sample, this clonotype turned up a few times. This sequence joins TRBV20-1 and TRBJ2-7; D is possibly TRBD1 (5 bases). Germline values: CDR1 DFQATT, CDR2 SNEGSKA (reference sequence). The CDR3 runs to 13 residues. Between the trimmed V and J ends, which lost 0 bases and 2 bases, there was a span of 8 bases. DNA of the CDR3: TGCAGTGCTAGAGATTGGGGCACCTACGAGCAGTACTTC. Translated: CSARDWGTYEQYF.

The chain employs TRBV19 and TRBJ2-3; unclear D gene. CDR1 and CDR2 from the germline V gene are LNHDA and SQIVND (reference sequence). CDR3 length equals 18 residues. The ends were cut back, 4 bases at V and 0 bases at J, with 20 bases in the middle. The CDR3 nucleotides read TGTGCCAGTAGTAGATCTCTGGGATCGGGCAGGAGCACAGATACGCAGTATTTT. Amino acids: CASSRSLGSGRSTDTQYF.

This chain connects TRBV12-3 or TRBV12-4 to TRBJ2-6, with 11 bases aligning to TRBD2. The V gene end was trimmed by 3 bases and the J gene end by 4 bases; junction bases not matched to a gene: 11. The CDR3 has 19 amino acids. This CDR3 is CASSFSRLAGGAGANVLTF. CDR3 coding DNA: TGTGCCAGCAGTTTCAGTCGGCTAGCGGGGGGAGCCGGGGCCAACGTCCTGACTTTC.

This clonotype was found a few times. The chain couples TRBV7-9 to TRBJ1-5; 9 nucleotides match TRBD1. The length of the CDR3 is 15 residues. J was trimmed by 5 bases and V by 4 bases; bases with no gene match: 6. The germline CDR1 and CDR2 sequences are SEHNR and FQNEAQ (reference sequence). The CDR3 bases are TGTGCCAGCAGCTCGCGGGACAGGGAAGATCAGCCCCAGCATTTT. This translates into CASSSRDREDQPQHF.

The genes are TRBV7-2 and TRBJ2-1, with D unresolved. The CDR3 length is 14 residues. CDR1 is SGHTA, CDR2 FQGNSA, per germline. V gave up 1 base and J gave up 7 bases, with 11 bases separating them. The CDR3 loop reads CASSLVPGSNEQFF. The CDR3 DNA follows: TGTGCCAGCAGCTTAGTTCCGGGTTCGAATGAGCAGTTCTTC.

The chain links TRBV4-2 to TRBJ2-2, with 8 bases that match TRBD2. Trimming at V came to 0 bases and at J to 5 bases, leaving 8 bases not matched to a gene. From germline, CDR1 is LGHNA and CDR2 YNFKEQ. CDR3 size: 17 residues. Here the CDR3 reads CASSQETTGGPTGELFF. DNA for the CDR3: TGTGCCAGCAGCCAAGAAACGACGGGGGGGCCGACCGGGGAGCTGTTTTTT.

There are a few counts of this clonotype. The rearrangement joins TRBV20-1 to TRBJ2-7, with D perhaps given as TRBD1 or TRBD2 (7 bases each). This CDR3 has 15 residues. Trimming stripped 6 bases from V and 0 bases from J, with 18 bases between. The germline V gene encodes CDR1 DFQATT and CDR2 SNEGSKA (reference sequence). For the CDR3, the DNA is TGCAGTGCCATAACAGGGGAGGGAGGCTCCTACGAGCAGTACTTC. Residues: CSAITGEGGSYEQYF.